The clone carrying this T cell receptor beta chain came up once. The sample belongs to a study of blood T cell repertoires in COVID-19. About the study: Donors in the United States, Italy and Spain gave samples during acute or convalescent COVID-19.

Data came from immunoSEQ multiplex PCR; TCRdb stores just in-frame clones and leaves some out. There are 350,000 to 400,000 clones in the sample; 75% to 90% occur only once, and about 7% lies in the top ten. The receptor comes from a woman aged 60-75 years with COVID-19, enrolled during active disease. The sequencing input was peripheral blood.

DNA of the CDR3: TGTGCCAGCAGCTCCGCGGGTAGTACTCCGACCGGGGAGCTGTTTTTT. Translation: CASSSAGSTPTGELFF. V gene TRBV11-3 combines with J gene TRBJ2-2; D is perhaps TRBD2 (5 bases). CDR1 is SGHNT, CDR2 YENEEA, per germline. The CDR3 runs to 16 residues. V was shortened by 4 bases and J by 5 bases, with 17 bases between the two germline ends. Drawing the rest from reference TRBV11-3 and TRBJ2-2, the complete variable domain is EAGVVQSPRYKIIEKKQPVAFWCNPISGHNTLYWYLQNLGQGPELLIRYENEEAVDDSQLPKDRFSAERLKGVDSTLKIQPAELGDSAVYLCASSSAGSTPTGELFFGEGSRLTVL.